What follows are 20 T cell receptor beta chains derived from one specimen sequenced in a study of vaccination effects on CD4 cells after COVID-19. Antigen-specific CD4+ T cells were expanded with viral peptide pools in the ViraFEST assay before sequencing. Upon completion of 10 to 11 days in culture, CD4+ T cells were isolated. Nucleocapsid antibodies were negative in the vaccine recipients, who had never had SARS-CoV-2 infection. The repertoire was sequenced with immunoSEQ multiplex PCR; TCRdb's copy has only in-frame clones and lacks some. The sample lists approximately 70,000 clones; about four fifths were seen once. These TCRs are of unknown antigen specificity. The source was CD4+ T cells from PBMCs cultured with HCoV-NL63 spike peptides, collected before COVID-19 vaccination. The origin of the receptors is a human donor who received a COVID-19 vaccine.

CDR3 region: CASSSPGRGGEKLFF. As DNA, the CDR3 is TGTGCCAGCAGTTCCCCGGGAAGGGGCGGTGAAAAACTGTTTTTT. The chain links TRBV6-6 to TRBJ1-4; tentatively, D is TRBD1 (5 bases). Germline CDR1 reads MNHNY; CDR2 reads SVGAGI (reference sequence). The CDR3 spans 15 residues. V was cut by 4 bases and J by 7 bases, with 16 bases left in between.

The chain has TRBV6-2 or TRBV6-3 and TRBJ2-5; D is perhaps TRBD2 (6 bases). CDR3 size: 12 residues. Germline V gene lookup returns CDR1 MNHEY and CDR2 SVGEGT. V lost 3 bases and J lost 5, with 7 bases in between. The CDR3 loop reads CASSYRGETQYF. The DNA for the CDR3 is TGTGCCAGCAGTTATCGGGGGGAGACCCAGTACTTC.

This clone was observed a few times. This chain connects TRBV6-6 to TRBJ2-7; D may match TRBD1 or TRBD2 (6 bases each). This CDR3 has 13 residues. Germline values: CDR1 MNHNY, CDR2 SVGAGI (reference sequence). The V and J ends lost 8 bases and 4 bases respectively, with 15 bases between them. DNA of the CDR3: TGTGCCAGCGGGGGAGGACAGCTTTACGAGCAGTACGTC. The encoded protein is CASGGGQLYEQYV.

This clone was observed a handful of times. The DNA of the CDR3 is TGTGCCAGCAGCCCCGGGATCTCTGGAAACACCATATATTTT. Amino acid sequence: CASSPGISGNTIYF. The rearrangement joins TRBV7-9 to TRBJ1-3; no reliable D call. Germline CDR1 and CDR2: SEHNR and FQNEAQ (reference sequence). The germline V and J ends were trimmed by 5 bases and 0 bases, with 8 bases remaining between them. The CDR3 has 14 residues.

V gene TRBV10-3 combines with J gene TRBJ1-5; D unresolved. The CDR3 sequence is 17 residues long. Trimming stripped 0 bases from V and 2 bases from J, with 14 bases between. From germline, CDR1 is ENHRY and CDR2 SYGVKD. The CDR3 nucleotides read TGTGCCATCAGTGAGTCCCCTTGGCGAGATCGCAATCAGCCCCAGCATTTT. It is translated as CAISESPWRDRNQPQHF.

The J gene is TRBJ1-6, the V gene TRBV30; 10 nucleotides align to TRBD1. With 7 bases clipped from V and 4 bases from J, the junction kept 10 bases outside the gene matches. The CDR3 is made up of 16 amino acids. Germline loops: CDR1 GTSNPN, CDR2 SVGIG (reference sequence). Here the CDR3 reads CASGRDRGFYNSPLHF. CDR3 in DNA: TGTGCCTCCGGGAGGGACAGGGGATTTTATAATTCACCCCTCCACTTT.

The table lists this clone with a few counts. The genes are TRBV4-2 and TRBJ2-3, with TRBD2 identical over 9 bases. Germline CDR1 is LGHNA and CDR2 is YNFKEQ. There are 17 residues in the CDR3. The V segment lost 0 bases and the J segment 3 bases; nucleotides outside the gene matches: 7. The CDR3 protein is CASSQDISGGPTDTQYF. The CDR3 DNA is TGTGCCAGCAGCCAAGATATTAGCGGGGGACCAACAGATACGCAGTATTTT.

This chain joins TRBV6-6 and TRBJ2-5, with D hard to call. The CDR3 is 15 amino acids. The V and J ends lost 5 bases and 2 bases respectively, with 15 bases between them. Germline CDR1 and CDR2: MNHNY and SVGAGI (reference sequence). The chain's CDR3 is CASSRPGPAQETQYF. The CDR3 DNA is TGTGCCAGCAGTCGTCCCGGGCCAGCGCAAGAGACCCAGTACTTC.

This clone was picked up a small number of times. The CDR3 loop is CASSKGTGGVGGYTF. The CDR3 DNA follows: TGTGCCAGTAGTAAAGGGACAGGGGGCGTTGGTGGCTACACCTTC. This chain connects TRBV19 to TRBJ1-2; TRBD1 matches at 12 bases. The V gene's germline CDR1 is LNHDA and CDR2 SQIVND (reference sequence). V gave up 4 bases and J gave up 7 bases; unmatched junction bases: 7. The CDR3 is 15 amino acids.

This chain connects TRBV9 to TRBJ2-1, with 8 bases matching TRBD1. The J segment lost 8 bases and the V segment lost 1 base, leaving 8 bases of the junction unmatched. The V gene's germline CDR1 is SGDLS and CDR2 YYNGEE. The CDR3 is 15 residues long. CDR3 DNA sequence: TGTGCCAGCAGCGTACAGGGGGCGCCGGGCTATGAGCAGTTCTTC. Translated, it gives CASSVQGAPGYEQFF.

The rearrangement joins TRBV7-8 to TRBJ1-2; weak D call: TRBD1 (5 bases). Per germline, CDR1 SGHVS and CDR2 FQNEAQ. The CDR3 totals 15 residues. Deletions cut 2 bases from V and 2 bases from J, with 12 bases between. The CDR3 sequence: CASSLRVGTNYGYTF. The CDR3 DNA is TGTGCCAGCAGCTTACGCGTCGGGACCAACTATGGCTACACCTTC.

The CDR3 DNA sequence: TGTGCCAGCAGTTTAACTGGGGCCGAGACCCAGTACTTC. Translated, it gives CASSLTGAETQYF. V is TRBV28 and J is TRBJ2-5, with D possibly matching TRBD1 (5 bases). Trimming took 2 bases from V and 5 from J, leaving 9 bases between them. Germline CDR1 MDHEN, CDR2 SYDVKM. The CDR3 spans 13 residues.

This clone came up a few times. The chain joins TRBV5-1 to TRBJ2-6; perhaps D is TRBD1 or TRBD2 (5 bases each). The CDR3 sequence is 18 residues long. The V end was cut by 4 bases, the J end by 0 bases, with 17 bases between. Germline V CDR1 and CDR2: SGHRS, YFSETQ. CDR3 residues: CASSPRTRTYSGANVLTF. As DNA, the CDR3 is TGCGCCAGCAGCCCCAGGACACGGACTTACTCTGGGGCCAACGTCCTGACTTTC.

The rearrangement joins TRBV3-1 (or the pseudogene TRBV3-2) to TRBJ2-3; D remains ambiguous. The germline CDR1 and CDR2 sequences are LGHDT and YNNKEL (reference sequence). CDR3 size: 16 residues. With 2 bases removed from V and 2 bases from J, the gap between germline ends came to 14 bases. The chain's CDR3 is CASSQLSGRLTDTQYF. The CDR3 region has the DNA TGTGCCAGCAGCCAACTATCGGGTAGACTCACAGATACGCAGTATTTT.

V usage is TRBV6-5 and J usage is TRBJ2-7, with a tentative D call TRBD1 (6 bases). The germline CDR1 and CDR2 sequences are MNHEY and SVGAGI. The CDR3 is made up of 15 amino acids. The germline V and J ends were trimmed by 6 bases and 3 bases, with 18 bases remaining between them. CDR3 protein: CASSLGQGPVYEQYV. The DNA of the CDR3 is TGTGCCAGCAGCCTCGGGCAGGGGCCAGTCTACGAGCAGTACGTC.

Here the CDR3 DNA reads TGTGCCAGCAGTTTAAATACGCCTCATACGCAGTATTTT. It specifies CASSLNTPHTQYF. This chain uses TRBV12-3 or TRBV12-4 with TRBJ2-3; D gene ambiguous. The CDR3 is made up of 13 amino acids. Trimming took 2 bases from V and 7 from J, leaving 10 bases between them.

This clone was counted once. This chain links TRBV29-1 with TRBJ2-5; 15 positions agree with TRBD2. Germline V lookup: CDR1 SQVTM, CDR2 ANQGSEA. This CDR3 has 16 amino acids. The V gene end was trimmed by 3 bases and the J gene end by 9 bases; junction bases not matched to a gene: 11. CDR3 bases: TGCAGCGTTGACCTCGGACTAGCGGGGGGGTCCGGGGCCCAGTACTTC. Translated: CSVDLGLAGGSGAQYF.

This chain connects TRBV24-1 to TRBJ1-1, with 7 nucleotides matching TRBD1. This CDR3 region has 12 residues. V lost 8 bases and J lost 7; bases outside the gene matches: 6. In germline, CDR1 is KGHDR, CDR2 SFDVKD. CDR3 amino acids: CATTRGDSEAFF. CDR3 nucleotides: TGTGCCACCACCCGTGGGGACAGTGAAGCTTTCTTT.

The V gene is TRBV19, the J gene TRBJ2-1; tentative D call: TRBD1 (6 bases). CDR3 length: 14 amino acids. With 4 bases removed from V and 3 bases from J, the gap between germline ends came to 10 bases. The germline V gene encodes CDR1 LNHDA and CDR2 SQIVND (reference sequence). CDR3 nucleotide sequence: TGTGCCAGTAGTACCGGACAGTTCTACAATGAGCAGTTCTTC. It yields the protein CASSTGQFYNEQFF. Full variable domain (outside the CDR3, taken from reference TRBV19 and TRBJ2-1): DGGITQSPKYLFRKEGQNVTLSCEQNLNHDAMYWYRQDPGQGLRLIYYSQIVNDFQKGDIAEGYSVSREKKESFPLTVTSAQKNPTAFYLCASSTGQFYNEQFFGPGTRLTVL.

The genes are TRBV7-9 and TRBJ2-5; 9 bases match TRBD1. In germline, CDR1 is SEHNR, CDR2 FQNEAQ (reference sequence). This CDR3 contains 16 residues. Unmatched junction bases numbered 11, after V lost 4 bases and J lost 5 bases. CDR3 protein: CASSSLYRGPLETQYF. CDR3 DNA: TGTGCCAGCAGCTCACTCTACAGGGGGCCGTTGGAGACCCAGTACTTC. Variable domain in full (rest from reference TRBV7-9 and TRBJ2-5): DTGVSQNPRHKITKRGQNVTFRCDPISEHNRLYWYRQTLGQGPEFLTYFQNEAQLEKSRLLSDRFSAERPKGSFSTLEIQRTEQGDSAMYLCASSSLYRGPLETQYFGPGTRLLVL.